One and the same sample provided the 10 T cell receptor beta chains below, sequenced in a study of prognosis after radiotherapy for stage I lung cancer. Genomic DNA was subjected to two-round multiplex PCR for amplification of TCR beta CDR3. First-round PCR, the initial amplification, used primers specific to each TRBV and TRBJ gene. TCRdb reprocessed the multiplex PCR reads with MiXCR, giving one entry per CDR3 protein. The repertoire holds fewer than 35,000 distinct CDR3 sequences, with around 48% as singletons. The material was PBMCs, obtained before or after stereotactic body radiation therapy (not recorded which). Receptor source: a donor over 45 with non-small cell lung cancer.

This clonotype was seen ten or more times. V usage is TRBV3-1 and J usage is TRBJ2-2, with D possibly called TRBD1 or TRBD2 (5 bases each). Germline lookup yields CDR1 LGHDT and CDR2 YNNKEL (reference sequence). Trimming stripped 1 base from V and 4 bases from J, with 10 bases between. The CDR3 loop spans 15 amino acids. CDR3 DNA: TGTGCCAGCAGCCAAGGGTTTGGGGGCACCGGGGAGCTGTTTTTT. This gives the protein CASSQGFGGTGELFF. Complete variable domain (other parts from reference TRBV3-1 and TRBJ2-2): DTAVSQTPKYLVTQMGNDKSIKCEQNLGHDTMYWYKQDSKKFLKIMFSYNNKELIINETVPNRFSPKSPDKAHLNLHINSLELGDSAVYFCASSQGFGGTGELFFGEGSRLTVL.

This clonotype was seen only once. J is TRBJ1-6 and V is TRBV7-9; possibly TRBD1 for D (5 bases). CDR1 and CDR2 from the germline V gene are SEHNR and FQNEAQ (reference sequence). The CDR3 loop spans 16 amino acids. V shed 1 base and J shed 8 bases, with 15 bases lying between them. CDR3 bases: TGTGCCAGCAGCTTAGGACGACCGGGACGGGATTCACCCCTCCACTTT. Translation gives CASSLGRPGRDSPLHF. The entire variable domain, with the rest obtained from reference TRBV7-9 and TRBJ1-6, is as follows: DTGVSQNPRHKITKRGQNVTFRCDPISEHNRLYWYRQTLGQGPEFLTYFQNEAQLEKSRLLSDRFSAERPKGSFSTLEIQRTEQGDSAMYLCASSLGRPGRDSPLHFGNGTRLTVT.

CDR3 bases: TGCAGTGCTAGACAGGGGATGAACACTGAAGCTTTCTTT. This encodes CSARQGMNTEAFF. V gene TRBV20-1 combines with J gene TRBJ1-1, with D perhaps matching TRBD1 (6 bases). The length of the CDR3 is 13 residues. The V gene's germline CDR1 is DFQATT and CDR2 SNEGSKA (reference sequence). Trimming removed 2 bases from V and 0 bases from J, with 7 bases in between.

Ten or more counts support this clonotype. This chain joins TRBV24-1 and TRBJ2-1, with D perhaps matching TRBD2 (5 bases). Trimming pared 7 bases from V and 2 bases from J, leaving 14 bases between. The CDR3 has 15 residues. Germline assignment: CDR1 KGHDR and CDR2 SFDVKD. The CDR3 protein is CATRGSGKAYNEQFF. The DNA for the CDR3 is TGTGCCACCAGGGGAAGCGGAAAGGCCTACAATGAGCAGTTCTTC.

In this sample, this clonotype turned up many times. J is TRBJ1-4 and V is TRBV20-1; D unresolved. Trimming took off 4 bases at V and 4 bases at J, with 7 bases between the two ends. CDR3 length equals 12 residues. Germline V CDR1 and CDR2: DFQATT, SNEGSKA (reference sequence). DNA of the CDR3: TGCAGTGCTACTGGGAGTAATGAAAAACTGTTTTTT. This encodes CSATGSNEKLFF.

The chain is built from TRBV5-1 and TRBJ2-7, with no clear D. The CDR3 loop spans 12 amino acids. The V end was cut by 2 bases, the J end by 3 bases, with 6 bases between. Per germline, CDR1 SGHRS and CDR2 YFSETQ. The CDR3 region is CASSFRVYEQYF. The CDR3 DNA sequence: TGCGCCAGCAGCTTTCGGGTCTACGAGCAGTACTTC.

On this clonotype itself: A read error may explain this, as a much larger clone is one base away. The chain has TRBV5-6 and TRBJ1-1, with 10 positions matching TRBD1. J gave up 2 bases and V 10 bases, and 14 bases lay outside the gene matches. CDR1 is SGHDT and CDR2 is YYEEEE in the germline V gene. This CDR3 region has 16 residues. The CDR3 region has the DNA TGTGCCGGCGGACCGGGACAGGGGAGGCTCAACACTGAAGCTTTCTTT. Translating gives CAGGPGQGRLNTEAFF.

Comments on this clonotype: Because it lacks the conserved phenylalanine or tryptophan at the end, this CDR3 is likely a read error. V is TRBV18 and J is TRBJ2-1, with no clear D. This CDR3 has 13 amino acids. With 3 bases removed from V and 7 bases from J, the gap between germline ends came to 10 bases. Per germline, CDR1 KGHSH and CDR2 LQKENI. The CDR3 loop is CASSPDVKNEQFS. The CDR3 nucleotides are TGTGCCAGCTCACCTGACGTAAAAAATGAGCAGTTCTCC.

The chain recombines TRBV5-6 with TRBJ1-2; TRBD1 aligns across 12 bases. The germline V gene has CDR1 SGHDT and CDR2 YYEEEE. Unmatched junction bases numbered 12, after V lost 6 bases and J lost 6 bases. There are 16 residues in the CDR3. CDR3 residues: CASNPLGDRGPDGYTF. Here the CDR3 DNA reads TGTGCCAGCAACCCGCTTGGGGACAGGGGGCCAGATGGCTACACCTTC.

This clonotype was seen just once. This chain uses TRBV6-5 with TRBJ1-1; TRBD1 is a possible D gene (5 bases). The CDR3 length is 15 residues. Germline values: CDR1 MNHEY, CDR2 SVGAGI. Trimming left V 4 bases short and J 6 bases short, with 18 bases between. The CDR3, as DNA: TGTGCCAGCAGTTTAGGACCGGGGGTGATCGCTGAAGCTTTCTTT. It translates to CASSLGPGVIAEAFF.